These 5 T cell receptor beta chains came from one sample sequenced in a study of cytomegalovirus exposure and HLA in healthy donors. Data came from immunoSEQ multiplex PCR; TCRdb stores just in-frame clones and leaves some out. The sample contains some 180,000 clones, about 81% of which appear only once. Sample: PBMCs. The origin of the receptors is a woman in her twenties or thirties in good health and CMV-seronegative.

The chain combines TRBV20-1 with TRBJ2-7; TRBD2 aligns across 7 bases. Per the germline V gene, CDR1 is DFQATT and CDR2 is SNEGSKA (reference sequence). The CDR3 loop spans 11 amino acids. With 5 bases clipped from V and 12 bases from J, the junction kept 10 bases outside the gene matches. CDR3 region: CSAFGGTEGYF. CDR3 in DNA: TGCAGTGCTTTCGGGGGGACTGAGGGGTACTTC.

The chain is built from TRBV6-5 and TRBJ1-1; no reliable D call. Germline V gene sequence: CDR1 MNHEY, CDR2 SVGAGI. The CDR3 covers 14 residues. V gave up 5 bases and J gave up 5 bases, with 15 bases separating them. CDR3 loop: CASSTQVKRTEAFF. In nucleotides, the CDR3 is TGTGCCAGCAGTACTCAAGTGAAGCGGACTGAAGCTTTCTTT.

The CDR3 loop is CASSPGQGWSNQPQHF. CDR3 nucleotides: TGTGCCAGCAGCCCCGGACAGGGTTGGAGCAATCAGCCCCAGCATTTT. The chain is built from TRBV5-8 and TRBJ1-5, with 8 positions matching TRBD1. The ends lost 4 bases at V and 1 base at J; junction bases unmatched: 7. CDR1 is SGHTS, CDR2 YDEGEE, per germline. There are 16 residues in the CDR3.

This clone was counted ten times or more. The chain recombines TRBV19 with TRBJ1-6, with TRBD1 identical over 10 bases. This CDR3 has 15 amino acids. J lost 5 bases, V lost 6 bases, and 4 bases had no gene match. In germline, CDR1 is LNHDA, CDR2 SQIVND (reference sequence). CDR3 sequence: CASRAGTGDNSPLHF. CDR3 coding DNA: TGTGCCAGTAGAGCCGGGACAGGGGATAATTCACCCCTCCACTTT.

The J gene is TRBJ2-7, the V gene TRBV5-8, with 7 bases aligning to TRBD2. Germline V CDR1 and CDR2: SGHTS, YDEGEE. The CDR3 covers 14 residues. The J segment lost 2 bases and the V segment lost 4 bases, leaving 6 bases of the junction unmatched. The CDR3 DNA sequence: TGTGCCAGCAGCACCCGACTAGCCGCCTACGAGCAGTACTTC. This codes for CASSTRLAAYEQYF.